Shown below are 10 T cell receptor beta chains from a single sample sequenced in a study of cytomegalovirus exposure and HLA in healthy donors (dated by TCRdb to between 2016 and 2019). The library was made by the immunoSEQ multiplex PCR assay. The multiplex PCR relied on a mix of 60 forward primers for TCR Vbeta segments and 13 reverse primers for TCR Jbeta segments. TCRdb holds this immuneACCESS table with in-frame rearrangements only. Some clones are missing; in checked studies, unresolved V genes explain under half, and the rest has no known cause. Recorded for this sample are roughly 170,000 clones; about 68% of them occurred a single time. Around 2.5% of the sample comes from the top ten. What was sequenced was PBMCs. These TCRs come from a female donor in good health and CMV-seronegative.

A few counts support this clone. The chain has TRBV6-6 and TRBJ1-3; the D gene is possibly TRBD1 (6 bases). The length of the CDR3 is 16 residues. CDR1 is MNHNY and CDR2 is SVGAGI in the germline V gene (reference sequence). V was pared by 4 bases and J by 0 bases, with 13 bases between. CDR3 region: CASSFQGQRSGNTIYF. Written as DNA, the CDR3 is TGTGCCAGCAGTTTTCAAGGACAGCGCTCTGGAAACACCATATATTTT.

The gene calls are TRBV28 and TRBJ2-7, with D maybe TRBD1 (6 bases). CDR1 and CDR2 (germline): MDHEN, SYDVKM. Trimming left V 6 bases short and J 5 bases short, with 14 bases between. The CDR3 has 13 amino acids. The CDR3 reads CASRSTGSHEQYF. The CDR3 DNA reads as TGTGCCAGCAGGTCTACAGGGTCCCACGAGCAGTACTTC.

The J gene is TRBJ1-2, the V gene TRBV2; maybe TRBD1 (5 bases). CDR3 length: 12 residues. Trimming cost V 7 bases and J 8 bases, with 14 bases left between them. CDR1 is SNHLY, CDR2 FYNNEI, per germline. The CDR3 region has the DNA TGTGCCAGCATTGGACATGACGGGGGCTACACCTTC. Translating gives CASIGHDGGYTF.

This clone was picked up a small number of times. Here the CDR3 DNA reads TGTGCCAGCAGCCCCGGAGGGGCCCGGGGGTATTCAGGCACAGATACGCAGTATTTT. Protein sequence: CASSPGGARGYSGTDTQYF. This chain joins TRBV11-2 and TRBJ2-3, with a weak D call TRBD2 (6 bases). This CDR3 spans 19 amino acids. CDR1 is SGHAT and CDR2 is FQNNGV in the germline V gene. V gave up 5 bases and J gave up 1 base, with 25 bases separating them.

This clone was detected only once. The CDR3 DNA follows: TGTGCCAGCACGAAATCGGCGTCCGGACAGGGTTCCAACGAGCAGTACTTC. It codes for CASTKSASGQGSNEQYF. J is TRBJ2-7 and V is TRBV7-9, with TRBD1 matching 8 bases. Germline CDR1 SEHNR, CDR2 FQNEAQ (reference sequence). After removal of 7 bases from V and 5 bases from J, the junction contained 19 bases not matched to a gene. The CDR3 sequence is 17 residues long.

A note on this clone: Its ends do not fully match the called genes, so a read error is possible. This chain connects TRBV7-7 to TRBJ2-5; 11 bases agree with TRBD2. Germline CDR1 SSHAT, CDR2 FNYEAQ (reference sequence). This CDR3 is built from 15 residues. CDR3: CASSLGPGLAAAQYF. The CDR3 DNA is TGTGCTAGCAGCTTAGGCCCGGGACTAGCGGCGGCCCAGTACTTC.

This clone came up a few times. CDR3 sequence reads: CASTPVSGTSYEQYF. The CDR3 DNA is TGTGCCAGCACACCAGTGAGCGGGACCTCCTACGAGCAGTACTTC. The chain links TRBV6-6 to TRBJ2-7, with TRBD2 matching over 7 bases. V dropped 7 bases and J dropped 0; count of bases not matched to a gene: 9. The CDR3 contains 15 residues. Germline V gene data show CDR1 as MNHNY and CDR2 as SVGAGI (reference sequence).

The chain couples TRBV18 to TRBJ2-5; tentative D call: TRBD1 (5 bases). The germline gives CDR1 KGHSH, CDR2 LQKENI. This CDR3 spans 18 amino acids. Trimming pared 0 bases from V and 4 bases from J, leaving 21 bases between. The CDR3 DNA is TGTGCCAGCTCACCACCTAATGGGGCGGCAAAAAATAGAGAGACCCAGTACTTC. Translating gives CASSPPNGAAKNRETQYF.

The chain links TRBV2 to TRBJ1-2; 10 bases match TRBD1. Trimming cost V 8 bases and J 10 bases; bases outside gene matches: 4. CDR3 size: 11 residues. In germline, CDR1 is SNHLY, CDR2 FYNNEI. The CDR3 reads CASGDRGTYTF. The DNA for the CDR3 is TGTGCCAGCGGGGACAGGGGAACCTACACCTTC.

Details on this clone: Other DNA sequences in the sample encode the same CDR3. The chain links TRBV4-3 to TRBJ2-2; TRBD2 matches at 8 bases. The J segment lost 5 bases and the V segment lost 1 base, leaving 3 bases of the junction unmatched. Germline CDR1 is LGHNA and CDR2 is YSLEER. The CDR3 extends over 15 amino acids. Here the CDR3 DNA reads TGCGCCAGCAGCCAAGTAGTAGCGGGGACCGGGGAGCTGTTTTTT. The encoded protein is CASSQVVAGTGELFF.